The source of this T cell receptor beta chain is a study of response to subunit inactivated influenza vaccine. TCRdb reprocessed the RT-PCR reads via MiXCR and lists one record per CDR3 protein. Altogether hundreds of thousands of distinct CDR3 sequences are present, about 11% being singletons, with the ten largest covering 11%. The CDR3 contains 14 residues. V lost 2 bases and J lost 8, with 13 bases in between. Germline V gene sequence: CDR1 SGDLS, CDR2 YYNGEE. The data were also submitted as part of a second study, on T cells expressing NK-cell markers. From that report: As the method of synthesis, 5'RACE template switching with UMIs yielded TCR beta cDNA. The study drew TCR beta repertoires from sorted CD3+CD56+NKG2C+, CD3+CD56+NKG2C- and CD3+CD56-NKG2C+ T cells. Among eight sequenced donors, seven carried HCMV seropositivity while one was seronegative.

The material sequenced was PBMCs from blood, taken on the day of vaccination. V and J are TRBV9 and TRBJ1-4, with unresolved D. This receptor was identified in a man aged 50-60 years who received an inactivated influenza vaccine. The CDR3 region is CASSVSAVGEKLFF. The CDR3 DNA reads as TGTGCCAGCAGCGTTTCAGCCGTGGGAGAAAAACTGTTTTTT.